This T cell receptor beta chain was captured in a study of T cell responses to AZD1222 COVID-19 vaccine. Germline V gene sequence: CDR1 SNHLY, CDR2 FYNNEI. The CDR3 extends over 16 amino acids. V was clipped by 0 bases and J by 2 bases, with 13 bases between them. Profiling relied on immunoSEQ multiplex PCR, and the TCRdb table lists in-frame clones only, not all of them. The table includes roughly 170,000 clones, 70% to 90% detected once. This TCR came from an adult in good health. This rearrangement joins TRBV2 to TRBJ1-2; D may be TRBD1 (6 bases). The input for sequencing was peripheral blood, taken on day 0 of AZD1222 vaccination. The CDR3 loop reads CASSEAITGKNYGYTF. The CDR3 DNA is TGTGCCAGCAGTGAAGCGATTACAGGGAAGAACTATGGCTACACCTTC.